The present TCR beta chain was sequenced within a study of T cell responses to AZD1222 COVID-19 vaccine. Whole-study results and caveats: Repertoire sampling was restricted to post-peak T cell response timepoints. Baseline antibody screening turned up just a handful of seropositive AZD1222 recipients.

The repertoire was sequenced with immunoSEQ multiplex PCR; TCRdb's copy has only in-frame clones and lacks some. The sample records some 81,000 clones, roughly 85% being singletons. This clone has only one observation. The antigen is unknown. V lost 3 bases and J lost 2; bases outside the gene matches: 10. The CDR3 has 17 residues. CDR1 and CDR2 (germline): KGHSH, LQKENI. The gene calls are TRBV18 and TRBJ1-3; 7 bases match TRBD1. The TCR sequence derives from an adult who received the AZD1222 COVID-19 vaccine. The material sequenced was peripheral blood, taken 28 days after the second AZD1222 dose. DNA of the CDR3: TGTGCCAGCTCACCCTTGGGACAGAACATACCTGGAAACACCATATATTTT. This encodes CASSPLGQNIPGNTIYF.